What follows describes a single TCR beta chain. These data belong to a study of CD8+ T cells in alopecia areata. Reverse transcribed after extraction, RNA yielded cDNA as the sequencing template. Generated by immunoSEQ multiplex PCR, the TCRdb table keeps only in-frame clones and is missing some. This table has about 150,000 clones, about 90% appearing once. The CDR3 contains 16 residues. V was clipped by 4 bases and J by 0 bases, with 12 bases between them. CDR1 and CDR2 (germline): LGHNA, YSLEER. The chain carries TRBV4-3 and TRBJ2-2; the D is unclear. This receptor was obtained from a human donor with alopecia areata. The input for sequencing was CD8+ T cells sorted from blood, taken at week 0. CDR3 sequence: CASSPVGRANTGELFF. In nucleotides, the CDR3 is TGCGCCAGCAGCCCTGTCGGACGGGCGAACACCGGGGAGCTGTTTTTT.